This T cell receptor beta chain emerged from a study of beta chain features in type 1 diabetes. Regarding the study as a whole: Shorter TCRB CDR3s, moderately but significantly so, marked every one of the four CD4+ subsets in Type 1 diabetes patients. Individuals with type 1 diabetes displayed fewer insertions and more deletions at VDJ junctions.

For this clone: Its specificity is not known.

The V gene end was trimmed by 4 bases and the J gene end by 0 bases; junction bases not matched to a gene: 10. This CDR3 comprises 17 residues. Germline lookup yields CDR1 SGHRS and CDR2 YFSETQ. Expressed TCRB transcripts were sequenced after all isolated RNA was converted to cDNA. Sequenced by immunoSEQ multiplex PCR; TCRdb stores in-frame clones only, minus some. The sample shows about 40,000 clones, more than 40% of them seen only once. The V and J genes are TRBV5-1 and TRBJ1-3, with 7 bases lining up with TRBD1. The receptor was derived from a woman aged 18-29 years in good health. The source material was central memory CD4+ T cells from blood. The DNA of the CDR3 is TGCGCCAGCAGCGAACGGGGACAGCAGAGCTCTGGAAACACCATATATTTT. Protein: CASSERGQQSSGNTIYF.